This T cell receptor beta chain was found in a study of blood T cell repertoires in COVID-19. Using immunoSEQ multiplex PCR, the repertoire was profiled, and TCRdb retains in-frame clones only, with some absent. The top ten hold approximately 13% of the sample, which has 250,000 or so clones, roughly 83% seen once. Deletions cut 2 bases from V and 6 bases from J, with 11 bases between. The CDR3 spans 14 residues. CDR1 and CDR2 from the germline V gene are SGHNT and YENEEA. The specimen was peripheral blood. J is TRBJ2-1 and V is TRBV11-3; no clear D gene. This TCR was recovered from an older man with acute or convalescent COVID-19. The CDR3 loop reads CASSLNVLLNEQFF. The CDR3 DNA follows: TGTGCCAGCAGCTTAAACGTCCTACTCAATGAGCAGTTCTTC.